The 6 T cell receptor beta chains below all came from one sample that was sequenced in a study of blood T cell repertoires in COVID-19. TCRdb's copy holds only in-frame clones and misses some; the assay was immunoSEQ multiplex PCR. The sample holds about 64,000 clones, 70% to 90% seen once. Sequenced sample: peripheral blood. Receptors originate from a man aged 50 to 60 with active COVID-19.

This chain connects TRBV9 to TRBJ1-4, with a tentative D call TRBD1 (6 bases). Germline assignment: CDR1 SGDLS and CDR2 YYNGEE. The length of the CDR3 is 15 residues. V lost 3 bases, J lost 8 bases, and 17 bases lay in between. The DNA of the CDR3 is TGTGCCAGCAGCGGCGACAGGAATCTAGGGGAAAAACTGTTTTTT. Translated: CASSGDRNLGEKLFF.

This sequence joins TRBV6-1 and TRBJ1-6; D not resolved. Germline V gives CDR1 MNHNS, CDR2 SASEGT. This CDR3 contains 15 residues. V was cut by 2 bases and J by 5 bases, with 10 bases left in between. The CDR3 is CASSEIWQDNSPLHF. CDR3 DNA sequence: TGTGCCAGCAGTGAAATCTGGCAGGATAATTCACCCCTCCACTTT.

This chain uses TRBV6-6 with TRBJ2-7, with D possibly being TRBD2 (6 bases). This CDR3 spans 14 amino acids. The V and J ends lost 2 bases and 4 bases respectively, with 12 bases between them. Per germline, CDR1 MNHNY and CDR2 SVGAGI (reference sequence). The CDR3 protein is CASSYSRTIYEQYF. In nucleotides, the CDR3 is TGTGCCAGCAGTTACAGTCGGACTATATACGAGCAGTACTTC.

The V gene is TRBV27, the J gene TRBJ2-3; 8 bases match TRBD2. Germline CDR1 reads MNHEY; CDR2 reads SMNVEV (reference sequence). CDR3 length: 15 amino acids. Trimming cost V 4 bases and J 1 base; bases outside gene matches: 4. In nucleotides, the CDR3 is TGTGCCAGCAGTTCATTAGCGGGACGCACAGATACGCAGTATTTT. Residues: CASSSLAGRTDTQYF.

This clone was counted a few times. This chain joins TRBV6-1 and TRBJ2-5; D unclear. CDR1 MNHNS and CDR2 SASEGT come from the germline V gene. Trimming took off 2 bases at V and 4 bases at J, with 8 bases between the two ends. CDR3 length equals 13 residues. DNA for the CDR3: TGTGCCAGCAGTGAATATATCTTAGAGACCCAGTACTTC. Its translation is CASSEYILETQYF.

V and J are TRBV28 and TRBJ2-4; TRBD1 agrees at 11 bases. The CDR3 sequence is 15 residues long. J lost 7 bases, V lost 7 bases, and 9 bases had no gene match. CDR1 and CDR2 (germline): MDHEN, SYDVKM. The CDR3 loop is CASTTRGTGGNIQYF. CDR3 coding DNA: TGTGCCAGCACTACCAGGGGGACAGGGGGGAACATTCAGTACTTC.